This TCR beta chain was sequenced in a study of blood T cell repertoires in COVID-19 (dated by TCRdb to 2020 to 2021). For the study in its entirety: Collaborator samples came from the United States, Italy and Spain and covered acute and convalescent phases of COVID-19. The material from the prospective study consisted of cDNA or gDNA derived from T cells, B-cell-depleted T cells, or PBMCs. The dataset comprised deeply sampled blood TCRbeta repertoires from subjects exposed to, actively infected with, or recovered from COVID-19. A freely available public database, intended as a resource for researchers studying the immune response to SARS-CoV-2, is where the repertoires were released. Samples were obtained from the ongoing ImmuneRACE study (first 160 participants) and from 1,200 or so subjects provided by 6 global collaborators. The sample metadata nearly always contained a de-identified subject ID, COVID-19 status, age in years and sex. Where HLA class I and class II types were available, the types were taken from metadata supplied by the sample provider, not from assay-based typing. Findings and caveats that apply to the study as a whole: Clinical and demographic metadata were provided uncurated, with the amount varying by source and participant.

A distance of 12 bases separates the germline ends of V and J, which lose 6 bases and 4 bases respectively. Based on the germline V gene (reference sequence), the CDR1 and CDR2 sequences are LNHDA and SQIVND. The CDR3, cysteine through phenylalanine, is 13 amino acids long. CDR3 DNA only is kept here, 39 bases in frame from base 1. Another Seattle source contributed samples from volunteer blood donors who had recovered from COVID-19. Whole blood was collected in K2EDTA tubes by collaborating institutions according to the institutions' own protocols. For TCRbeta analysis, collaborator samples were shipped as frozen whole blood, as isolated PBMCs, or as DNA extracted from either sample type. Notes on this clone: Its antigen is currently not known. No base qualities exist here, and no much larger clone lies one base off it.

TCRbeta CDR3 regions were amplified from genomic DNA by means of the immunoSEQ Assay, a bias-controlled multiplex PCR. The authors' analysis ran thus. The number of nucleated cells in each sample was estimated by amplification of reference gene primers within the assay. Sequence reads were collapsed and filtered to measure the absolute abundance of every unique TCRbeta CDR3 rearrangement. For each sample, productive Simpson clonality was calculated as the square root of Simpson's diversity index across productive rearrangements. Sourced from immuneACCESS, this table was stored by TCRdb with only in-frame sequences that have V and J called. A share of the clones is absent; for the studies checked, an unresolved V gene accounts for under half, and the remainder has no known explanation. The D gene and trimming were derived from the DNA, and the V and J assignments and clone size from that table. The sample includes more than 300,000 clones, with 91% observed a single time. The ten largest clones capture 2.5% to 4% of the sample.

Sequenced sample: peripheral blood. The clonotype was recovered from a woman aged 18-30 years who had recovered from COVID-19. In this chain, TRBV19 is recombined with TRBJ1-1, and the D gene may be TRBD1, 6 bases matching. The CDR3 protein is CASSATGFTEAFF. The bases are TGTGCCAGTAGCGCTACAGGGTTCACTGAAGCTTTCTTT.